The 12 T cell receptor beta chains reported below all come from one sample, sequenced in a study of technical replicates of blood from a few donors. Only in-frame clones appear in the TCRdb table, and some are missing; sequencing was by immunoSEQ multiplex PCR. The profile shows tens of thousands of clones, roughly nine tenths of them singletons. The sequencing input was PBMCs. These receptors came from a human donor in good health. Some clones in this sample may be carry-over from other donors' samples.

The J gene is TRBJ2-3, the V gene TRBV30; 11 bases align to TRBD2. CDR3 length: 16 amino acids. CDR1 and CDR2 (germline): GTSNPN, SVGIG (reference sequence). V lost 3 bases and J lost 2; bases outside the gene matches: 7. The CDR3 spells CAWSHGTSGNTDTQYF. The CDR3 DNA follows: TGTGCCTGGAGCCATGGGACTAGCGGCAACACAGATACGCAGTATTTT. The full variable domain, rest sourced from reference TRBV30 and TRBJ2-3, is SQTIHQWPATLVQPVGSPLSLECTVEGTSNPNLYWYRQAAGRGLQLLFYSVGIGQISSEVPQNLSASRPQDRQFILSSKKLLLSDSGFYLCAWSHGTSGNTDTQYFGPGTRLTVL.

By frequency in the sample, this clone is medium-sized (0.01 to 0.1%). The chain carries TRBV7-3 and TRBJ1-2; 7 nucleotides match TRBD1. Germline values: CDR1 SGHTA, CDR2 FQGTGA. V shed 4 bases and J 5 bases; nucleotides not matched to a gene: 7. The CDR3 extends over 14 amino acids. This CDR3 reads CASSSTGSPYGYTF. CDR3 nucleotide sequence: TGTGCCAGCAGCTCGACAGGGTCCCCGTATGGCTACACCTTC.

The chain is built from TRBV7-6 and TRBJ1-3; 11 bases align to TRBD1. Germline CDR1 is SGHVS and CDR2 is FNYEAQ. Trimming cost V 4 bases and J 7 bases; bases outside gene matches: 12. The CDR3 loop spans 17 amino acids. CDR3 residues: CASSSPLGQGAVNTIYF. In DNA form, the CDR3 reads TGTGCCAGCAGCTCCCCGTTAGGACAGGGGGCTGTGAACACCATATATTTT.

This chain links TRBV4-3 with TRBJ2-1; tentative D call: TRBD2 (5 bases). Germline loops: CDR1 LGHNA, CDR2 YSLEER. V was trimmed by 2 bases and J by 7 bases, leaving 21 bases between them. The CDR3 is 17 residues long. Here the CDR3 DNA reads TGCGCCAGCAGCCAAAAAATTTCCCCCGGGCCGGGAAATGAGCAGTTCTTC. Its translation is CASSQKISPGPGNEQFF.

This chain links TRBV7-8 with TRBJ2-1, with D unclear. This CDR3 is built from 14 residues. Germline V gene lookup returns CDR1 SGHVS and CDR2 FQNEAQ. V lost 0 bases to trimming and J lost 11 bases, with 14 bases between them. CDR3 residues: CASSLAQLQRQQFF. Here the CDR3 DNA reads TGTGCCAGCAGCTTAGCGCAGTTGCAGCGTCAGCAGTTCTTC.

This rearrangement joins TRBV5-1 to TRBJ1-5; a weak D match, TRBD1 (6 bases). V was cut by 5 bases and J by 4 bases, with 16 bases left in between. This CDR3 has 15 residues. From germline, CDR1 is SGHRS and CDR2 YFSETQ. CDR3: CASSLSPDRNQPQHF. The CDR3 DNA follows: TGCGCCAGCAGTCTAAGCCCCGACAGGAATCAGCCCCAGCATTTT.

This chain joins TRBV7-9 and TRBJ1-6; D is uncertain. Trimming shortened V by 1 base and J by 9 bases, and 13 bases separated the two germline ends. CDR1 SEHNR and CDR2 FQNEAQ come from the germline V gene (reference sequence). The CDR3 covers 15 residues. The CDR3 region has the DNA TGTGCCAGCAGCTTAGGGGCAGGACTGGGTTCACCCCTCCACTTT. It is translated as CASSLGAGLGSPLHF.

This clone was recorded only once. This sequence joins TRBV4-1 and TRBJ2-2, with D possibly TRBD2 on 6 matching bases. CDR3 size: 17 residues. The V end lost 3 bases, the J end lost 2 bases, and 16 bases lay between the germline ends. Germline values: CDR1 MGHRA, CDR2 YSYEKL. Here the CDR3 reads CASSQATSRLNTGELFF. The CDR3 coding sequence is TGCGCCAGCAGCCAGGCTACTAGCAGACTAAACACCGGGGAGCTGTTTTTT.

The chain couples TRBV27 to TRBJ2-7, with TRBD2 matching 8 bases. After removal of 6 bases from V and 3 bases from J, the junction contained 10 bases not matched to a gene. CDR1 and CDR2 (germline): MNHEY, SMNVEV (reference sequence). The CDR3 has 15 amino acids. CDR3: CASSRGGGSGYEQYF. DNA of the CDR3: TGTGCCAGCAGCCGGGGGGGCGGGAGTGGCTACGAGCAGTACTTC.

The gene calls are TRBV19 and TRBJ2-6; D might be TRBD1 (5 bases). Trimming removed 0 bases from V and 2 bases from J, with 14 bases in between. CDR3 length equals 18 residues. Germline-derived CDR1 and CDR2 are LNHDA and SQIVND (reference sequence). The CDR3 here is CASSIDQWGRAGANVLTF. As DNA, the CDR3 is TGTGCCAGTAGTATAGATCAGTGGGGCAGGGCTGGGGCCAACGTCCTGACTTTC.

The chain recombines TRBV30 with TRBJ1-6; D not certain. Trimming pared 1 base from V and 2 bases from J, leaving 9 bases between. CDR3 size: 15 residues. Germline values: CDR1 GTSNPN, CDR2 SVGIG (reference sequence). CDR3 sequence reads: CAWSGGAAYNSPLHF. DNA of the CDR3: TGTGCCTGGAGTGGGGGAGCGGCCTATAATTCACCCCTCCACTTT.

The J gene is TRBJ2-3, the V gene TRBV21-1; TRBD2, the table's D call, lacks a check against the DNA. TRBV21-1 is flagged as a pseudogene. This CDR3 contains 16 residues. The DNA for the CDR3 is TGTGCCAGCCATAGTCCCCAGCGGGGAATCACAGATACGCAGTATTTT. Amino acid sequence: CASHSPQRGITDTQYF.